This T cell receptor (beta chain) stems from a study of blood T cell repertoires in COVID-19. Using immunoSEQ multiplex PCR, the repertoire was profiled, and TCRdb retains in-frame clones only, with some absent. The sample gives around 430,000 clones, about 83% of which show up once; about a tenth is in the top ten. Residents of about two dozen US areas, aged roughly 18 to 89 years, made up the participants. Each recovered donor of Cohort 3 presented with two negative PCRs, clearance, or symptom resolution. The CDR3 loop spans 15 amino acids. Germline V gene data show CDR1 as SGHNT and CDR2 as YENEEA. With 1 base clipped from V and 5 bases from J, the junction kept 5 bases outside the gene matches.

The clonotype comes from a woman in her forties or fifties who had recovered from COVID-19. Input material: PBMCs or T cells enriched from blood (not recorded which). The chain joins TRBV11-3 to TRBJ2-7, with TRBD1 identical over 10 bases. CDR3 coding DNA: TGTGCCAGCAGCTTAGGGACAGGGGGATGGAACGAGCAGTACTTC. Its translation is CASSLGTGGWNEQYF.